This T cell receptor (beta chain) is from a study of tumor-infiltrating lymphocytes in primary liver carcinoma (dated by TCRdb to 2017 to 2019). Some background on the complete study: Of the five patients, three men and two women aged 30 to 69 years, four had hepatocellular carcinoma and one had combined HCC and intrahepatic cholangiocarcinoma. The tumors of the five patients were staged as T1-T3 N0M0, with maximum diameters ranging from roughly 4 to 10 cm. Each sample produced roughly 3.65 to 8 million productive TCRbeta reads, and read depth showed no significant difference between tissue types. TCRbeta repertoire sequencing, expression microarrays and whole-exome sequencing were combined in the study across five regions of each liver tumor, with adjacent normal tissue and blood also included. A total of about 35 specimens from 5 patients underwent TCRbeta repertoire sequencing, comprising 25 or so tumor regions, 5 adjacent noncancerous liver tissues and 5 peripheral blood samples. To link TCRbeta repertoire diversity with the local molecular phenotype, the roughly 23 tumor region samples were profiled using Agilent mRNA microarrays. Technical replicate repertoires showed high reproducibility, with mean shared-clone rates around 0.91 and correlation coefficients above 0.95.

Without any cell sorting, total RNA and DNA were extracted together from roughly 20-30 mg of bulk tissue using the AllPrep DNA/RNA mini kit. Between late 2015 and early 2016, a few patients in China with histopathologically diagnosed primary liver carcinoma had surgical resection. At the time of sampling, the patients had chronic HBV infection and had not received any treatment. Five spatially separated regions were sampled from each tumor: the superior, inferior, left-lateral and right-lateral poles, plus the tumor centre. More than 80% viable tumor cells were found by histology in every tumor sample. Each fresh piece of tumor and adjacent tissue was cut in two, with one half stored in RNAlater at -80 degrees C and the other half sent for histology. Using a constant-region primer and ProtoScript II reverse transcriptase, TCRbeta-specific cDNA was reverse-transcribed from 500 to 650 ng total RNA. The TCRbeta libraries were prepared through three rounds of nested multiplex PCR following a slightly modified ARM-PCR procedure. Each of the first two PCR rounds ran for roughly 11 cycles and used multiplex TRBV1-TRBV30 forward primers together with a Cbeta reverse primer. A final 25-cycle PCR with Deep VentR polymerase added sample barcodes and Illumina adapters. Before sequencing, amplicons between 200 and 500 bp were purified from gel using a QIAquick gel extraction kit. An Illumina HiSeq 2500 was used to sequence the TCRbeta amplicons with 250-bp paired-end reads. The study's processing was this. To recover full CDR3 sequences, reads were quality-trimmed using Trimmomatic v0.33 and paired reads were then merged using FLASH v1.2.11. V, D and J germline segments were assigned to the rearranged TCRbeta sequences by MiGEC v1.2.1b. VDJtools v1.0.0 computed clonotype statistics and Shannon-Wiener diversity indices. Except for diversity analysis, only each sample's 250 most abundant clonotypes were used in subsequent analyses to reduce sampling bias. The public reads were quality trimmed at Q25 with fastp and then assembled into clones with MiXCR by TCRdb, keeping productive beta chains. Identical CDR3 proteins give one entry, which carries the most common genes and DNA. The V and J calls were not made by the authors but by TCRdb's processing. The sample records roughly 70,000 distinct CDR3 sequences, about two thirds of which are singletons. Clones ranked in the top ten supply 40% to 45% of the sample.

Including both end residues, the CDR3 is 10 amino acids long. Only the CDR3 DNA is retained, 30 bases long and in frame from the first base. Sequences MGHRA (CDR1) and YSYEKL (CDR2) are obtained from the germline V gene. Summary of the overall study and its limitations: Because only the TCR beta chain was sequenced and unpaired alpha chains were not captured, true repertoire diversity is likely underestimated. Repertoire overlap was higher between tumor regions (mean roughly 35%) than tumor-adjacent (roughly 17%) or tumor-blood (roughly 14%) pairs, consistent with antigen-driven expansion. Only roughly 8-25% of top clones appeared in all five regions of a tumor, which suggests that tumor-infiltrating T cells are spatially heterogeneous. Bulk unsorted samples precluded comparing CD4+ and CD8+ T cell repertoires. With just 4 or 5 patients in the study, the authors point out that the findings should be validated in a larger study. Compared with blood, tumors had a significantly larger share of the repertoire taken up by the top 250 clones (p = 0.039).

This clonotype was seen a single time. Its recognized antigen is unknown. This may be a read error: a much more frequent sequence differs by one nucleotide. The conserved final phenylalanine or tryptophan is absent from the CDR3, which likely points to a read error. Sequencing was performed on liver tumor tissue from sampling region 4. The sample's cell subset or site label, decoded: tumor region T4, right-lateral pole. The chain uses TRBV4-1 and TRBJ2-1; tentative D gene TRBD2, with 6 bases matching. This receptor was obtained from a man aged 40-55 years with primary liver carcinoma and hepatitis B virus infection. The CDR3 protein: CTSSAGQQFY. The DNA sequence reads TGCACCAGCAGCGCGGGACAGCAGTTCTAC.